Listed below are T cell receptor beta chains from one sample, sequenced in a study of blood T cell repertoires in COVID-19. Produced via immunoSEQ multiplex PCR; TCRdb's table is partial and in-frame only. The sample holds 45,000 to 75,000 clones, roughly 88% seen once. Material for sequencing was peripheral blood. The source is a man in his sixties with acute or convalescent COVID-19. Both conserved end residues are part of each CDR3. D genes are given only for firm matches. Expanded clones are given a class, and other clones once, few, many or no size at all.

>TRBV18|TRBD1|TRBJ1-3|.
TGTGCCAGCTCAGTTCAGGGGGCCTCTCTCGGAAACACCATATATTTT
CASSVQGASLGNTIYF
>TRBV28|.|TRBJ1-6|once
TGTGCCAGCAGTTTCGGTGGGGCAGGCAAAAATTCACCCCTCCACTTT
CASSFGGAGKNSPLHF
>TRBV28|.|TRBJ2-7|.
TGTGCCAGCTTACGCCCTCAGCCGGGGGCCTACGAGCAGTACTTC
CASLRPQPGAYEQYF
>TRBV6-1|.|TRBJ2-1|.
TGTGCCAGCAGTGAAGGGACTCGGCCTGAGCAGTTCTTC
CASSEGTRPEQFF
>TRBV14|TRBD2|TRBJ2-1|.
TGTGCCAGCAGCCGCACGCCCACAACTAGCGGGAGACTGACTGAGCAGTTCTTC
CASSRTPTTSGRLTEQFF
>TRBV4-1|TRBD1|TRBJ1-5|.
TGCGCCAGCAGCCAGGGACAGGCAAGCAATCAGCCCCAGCATTTT
CASSQGQASNQPQHF
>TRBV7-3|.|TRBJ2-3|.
TGTGCCAGCAGCCTCCTCAGCACAGATACGCAGTATTTT
CASSLLSTDTQYF
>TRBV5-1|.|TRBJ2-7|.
TGCGCCAGCAGCCGGGGAGGTTTGGGCCGAACTTACGAGCAGTACTTC
CASSRGGLGRTYEQYF
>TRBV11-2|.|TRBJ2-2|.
TGTGCCAGCAGCACCACAGGGCGCGCGGCCGGGGAGCTGTTTTTT
CASSTTGRAAGELFF
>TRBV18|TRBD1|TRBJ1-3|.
TGTGCCAGCTCACCGGGACAGATAGACACCATATATTTT
CASSPGQIDTIYF
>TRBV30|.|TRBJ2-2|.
TGTGCCTGGAGTGGGAGATTTGAGACCGGGGAGCTGTTTTTT
CAWSGRFETGELFF
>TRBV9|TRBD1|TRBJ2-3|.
TGTGCCAGCAGCGTAGGGGCCACAGGGGGAAATACGCAGTATTTT
CASSVGATGGNTQYF
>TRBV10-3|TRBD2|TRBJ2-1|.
TGTGCCATCAGTGAGAGGACTAGCGGTATCGATGAGCAGTTCTTC
CAISERTSGIDEQFF
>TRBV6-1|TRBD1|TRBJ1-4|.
TGTGCCAGCAGTGAAGGCCAGGGGGGAGAAAAACTGTTTTTT
CASSEGQGGEKLFF
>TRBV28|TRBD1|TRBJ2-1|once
TGTGCCAGCAGTCGCCCCACAGGGGTCGATGAGCAGTTCTTC
CASSRPTGVDEQFF
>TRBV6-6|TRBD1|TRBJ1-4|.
TGTGCCAGCAATCAGGGGGCGACCGCAACTAATGAAAAACTGTTTTTT
CASNQGATATNEKLFF
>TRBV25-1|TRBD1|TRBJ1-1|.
TGTGCCAGCAGTGGTACAGGGGGCAGAAAAGCTTTCTTT
CASSGTGGRKAFF
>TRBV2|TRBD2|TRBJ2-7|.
TGTGCCAGCAGTGCCCCGGGGGGACTAGCGGGAGGGACTACCTACGAGCAGTACTTC
CASSAPGGLAGGTTYEQYF
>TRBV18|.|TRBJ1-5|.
TGTGCCAGCTCGCCTCAGGGCGCCTACAATCAGCCCCAGCATTTT
CASSPQGAYNQPQHF
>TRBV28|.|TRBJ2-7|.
TGTGCCAGCAGCAGACAGGTACCCTACGAGCAGTACTTC
CASSRQVPYEQYF
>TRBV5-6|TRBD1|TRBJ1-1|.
TGTGCCAGGGGGACAGGGGGAGACACTGAAGCTTTCTTT
CARGTGGDTEAFF
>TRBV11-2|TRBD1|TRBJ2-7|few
TGTGCCAGCAGCTCCATACAGGGGTCGTCCTACGAGCAGTACTTC
CASSSIQGSSYEQYF
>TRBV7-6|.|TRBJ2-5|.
TGTGCCAGCAGCTTACGGGTACTCGGGGAGACCCAGTACTTC
CASSLRVLGETQYF
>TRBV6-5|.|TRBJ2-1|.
TGTGCCAGCAGTCCGCGGTACAATGAGCAGTTCTTC
CASSPRYNEQFF
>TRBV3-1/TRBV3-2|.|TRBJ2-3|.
TGTGCCAGCAGCCAAGATGTCGGCGGGATCACAGATACGCAGTATTTT
CASSQDVGGITDTQYF
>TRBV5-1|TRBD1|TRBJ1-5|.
TGCGCCAGCCCCTCGGGACAGCCGAATCAGCCCCAGCATTTT
CASPSGQPNQPQHF
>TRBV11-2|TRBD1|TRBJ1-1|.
TGTGCCAGCAGCTTAGAAGGTACAGGGGCCTTGAACACTGAAGCTTTCTTT
CASSLEGTGALNTEAFF
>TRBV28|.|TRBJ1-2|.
TGTGCCAGCAGTTCCTCCGGACAGTTATTCTACACCTTC
CASSSSGQLFYTF
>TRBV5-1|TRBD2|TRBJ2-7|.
TGCGCCAGCAGCTTGGTCGGCGGGAGTTTGCACGAGCAGTACTTC
CASSLVGGSLHEQYF
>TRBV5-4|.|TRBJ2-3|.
TGTGCCAGCAGCCGAGACGGCGGGGCCACAGATACGCAGTATTTT
CASSRDGGATDTQYF
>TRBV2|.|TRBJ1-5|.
TGTGCCAGCAGTAGGGAGGGAGGAAGCAATCAGCCCCAGCATTTT
CASSREGGSNQPQHF
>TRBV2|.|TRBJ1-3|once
TGTGCCAGCAGTTATCCCCCCAGGGAAAACACCATATATTTT
CASSYPPRENTIYF
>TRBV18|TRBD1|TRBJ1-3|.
TGTGCCAGCTCCCAAGGACAGGCTGGAAACACCATATATTTT
CASSQGQAGNTIYF
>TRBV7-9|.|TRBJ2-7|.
TGTGCCAGCAGCTCCTATCCGGGTGGCTACGAGCAGTACTTC
CASSSYPGGYEQYF
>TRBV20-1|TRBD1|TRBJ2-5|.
TGCAGTGCTAGTGGTCCGGGACAGGGGGTTTTCGAGACCCAGTACTTC
CSASGPGQGVFETQYF
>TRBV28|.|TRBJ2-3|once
TGTGCCAGCAGTTTACGGGGGAGGTCAGATACGCAGTATTTT
CASSLRGRSDTQYF
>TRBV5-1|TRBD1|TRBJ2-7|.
TGCGCCAGCAGCCTGAGGACAGGGATATACGAGCAGTACTTC
CASSLRTGIYEQYF
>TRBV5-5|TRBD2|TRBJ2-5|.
TGTGCCAGCAGCTTCCTAGCGGTAGAGACCCAGTACTTC
CASSFLAVETQYF
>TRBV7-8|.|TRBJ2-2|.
TGTGCCAGCAGCTTACGACACCATACGAACACCGGGGAGCTGTTTTTT
CASSLRHHTNTGELFF
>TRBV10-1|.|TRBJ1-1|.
TGCGCCAGCAGTGACCCCCGGGGTGAAGCTTTCTTT
CASSDPRGEAFF
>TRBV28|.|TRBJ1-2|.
TGTGCCAGCAGTTCTGGGCGCGGCTACACCTTC
CASSSGRGYTF
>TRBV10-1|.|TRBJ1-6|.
TGCGCCAGCAGTGACTTGGCTGGGCTAATAAGGGGCGCATTGAGTTCACCCCTCCACTTT
CASSDLAGLIRGALSSPLHF
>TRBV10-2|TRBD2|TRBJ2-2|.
TGCGCCAGCACACTCTACACCGGGACTAACGGGGAGCTGTTTTTT
CASTLYTGTNGELFF
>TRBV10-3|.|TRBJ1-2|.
TGTGCCATCAGTGAGCCGGATCGAGGGAACTATGGCTACACCTTC
CAISEPDRGNYGYTF
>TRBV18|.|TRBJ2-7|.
TGTGCCAGCTCCCCCGGACAGCCCTACGAGCAGTACTTC
CASSPGQPYEQYF
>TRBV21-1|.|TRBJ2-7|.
TGTGCCAGCAGCAAAGGGCACGAGCAGTACTTC
CASSKGHEQYF
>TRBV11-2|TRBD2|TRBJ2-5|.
TGTGCCAGCAGCTTAGATCCCCTTTCGGGAGGGGAGACCCAGTACTTC
CASSLDPLSGGETQYF
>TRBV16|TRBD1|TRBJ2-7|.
TGTGCCAGCAGCGCCCCCGGGACAGGGGACTACGAGCAGTACTTC
CASSAPGTGDYEQYF
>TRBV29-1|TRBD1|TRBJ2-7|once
TGCAGCGTTGAAGTGCCGGGACAGGGGGACTACGAGCAGTACTTC
CSVEVPGQGDYEQYF